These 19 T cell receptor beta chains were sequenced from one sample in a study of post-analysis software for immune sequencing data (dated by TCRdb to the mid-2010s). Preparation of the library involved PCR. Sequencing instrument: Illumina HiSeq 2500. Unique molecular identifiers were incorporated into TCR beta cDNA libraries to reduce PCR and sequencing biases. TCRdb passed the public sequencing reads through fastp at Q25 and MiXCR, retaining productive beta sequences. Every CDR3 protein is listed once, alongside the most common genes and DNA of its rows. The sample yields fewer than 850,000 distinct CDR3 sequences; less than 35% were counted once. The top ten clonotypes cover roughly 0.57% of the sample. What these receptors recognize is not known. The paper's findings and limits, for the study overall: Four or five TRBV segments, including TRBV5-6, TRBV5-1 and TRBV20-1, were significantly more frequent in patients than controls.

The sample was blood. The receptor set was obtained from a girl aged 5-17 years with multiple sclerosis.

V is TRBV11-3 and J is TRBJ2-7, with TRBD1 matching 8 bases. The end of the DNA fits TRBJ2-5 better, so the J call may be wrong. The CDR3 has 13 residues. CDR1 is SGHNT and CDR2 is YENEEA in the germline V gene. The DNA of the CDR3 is TGTGCCAGCAGCCCTCGACAGGGGTTGACCCAGTACTTC. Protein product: CASSPRQGLTQYF.

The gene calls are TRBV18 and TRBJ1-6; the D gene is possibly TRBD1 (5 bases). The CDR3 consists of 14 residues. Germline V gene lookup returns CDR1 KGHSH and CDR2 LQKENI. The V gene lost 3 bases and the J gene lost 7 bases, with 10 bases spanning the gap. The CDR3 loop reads CASSPDPGNSPLHF. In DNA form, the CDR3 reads TGTGCCAGCTCACCCGATCCAGGGAATTCACCCCTCCACTTT.

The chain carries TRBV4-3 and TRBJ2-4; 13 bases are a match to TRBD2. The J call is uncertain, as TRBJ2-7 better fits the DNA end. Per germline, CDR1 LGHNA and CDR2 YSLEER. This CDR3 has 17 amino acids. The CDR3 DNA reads TGCGCCAGCAGCCAAGATTTTGTAGGACTAGCGGGAGCCGAGCAGTACTTC. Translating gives CASSQDFVGLAGAEQYF.

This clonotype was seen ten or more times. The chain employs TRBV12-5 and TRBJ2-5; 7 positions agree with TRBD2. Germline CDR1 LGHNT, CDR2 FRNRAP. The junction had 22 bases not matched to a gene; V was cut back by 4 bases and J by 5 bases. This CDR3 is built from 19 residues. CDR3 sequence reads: CASGSSITWGEGPRETQYF. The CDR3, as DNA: TGTGCTAGTGGTTCCTCTATTACCTGGGGGGAGGGCCCTCGGGAGACCCAGTACTTC.

CDR3 sequence: CASSLALTSNEQFF. The CDR3 DNA sequence: TGTGCCAGCAGCTTAGCTCTGACCAGCAATGAGCAGTTCTTC. The V gene is TRBV11-2, the J gene TRBJ2-1; no firm D call. Trimming left V 1 base short and J 6 bases short, with 10 bases between. The CDR3 is 14 residues long. Per germline, CDR1 SGHAT and CDR2 FQNNGV.

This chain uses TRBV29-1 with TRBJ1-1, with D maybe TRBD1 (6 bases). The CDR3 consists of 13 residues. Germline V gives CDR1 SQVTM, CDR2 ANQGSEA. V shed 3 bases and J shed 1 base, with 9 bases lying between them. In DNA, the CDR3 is TGCAGCGTTGATGGACAGAGGAACACTGAAGCTTTCTTT. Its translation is CSVDGQRNTEAFF.

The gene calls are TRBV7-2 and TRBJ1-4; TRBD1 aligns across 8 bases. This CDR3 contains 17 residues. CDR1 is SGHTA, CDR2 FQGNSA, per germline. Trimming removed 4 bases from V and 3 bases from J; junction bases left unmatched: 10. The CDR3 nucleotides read TGTGCCAGCAGCTCAAGAATAGGGACAGGCTCTAATGAAAAACTGTTTTTT. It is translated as CASSSRIGTGSNEKLFF.

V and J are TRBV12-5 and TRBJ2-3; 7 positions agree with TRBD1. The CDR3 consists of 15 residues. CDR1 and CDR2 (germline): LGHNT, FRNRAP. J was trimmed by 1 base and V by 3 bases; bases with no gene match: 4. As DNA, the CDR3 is TGTGCTAGTGGTTTCCGGGACAGCCGCACAGATACGCAGTATTTT. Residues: CASGFRDSRTDTQYF.

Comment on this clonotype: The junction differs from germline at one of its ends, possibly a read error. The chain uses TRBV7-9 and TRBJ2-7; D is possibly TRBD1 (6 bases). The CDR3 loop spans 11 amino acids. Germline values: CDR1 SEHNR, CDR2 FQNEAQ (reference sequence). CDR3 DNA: TGCGCCAGCAGCCTAAGGGGGGAGCAGTACTTC. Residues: CASSLRGEQYF.

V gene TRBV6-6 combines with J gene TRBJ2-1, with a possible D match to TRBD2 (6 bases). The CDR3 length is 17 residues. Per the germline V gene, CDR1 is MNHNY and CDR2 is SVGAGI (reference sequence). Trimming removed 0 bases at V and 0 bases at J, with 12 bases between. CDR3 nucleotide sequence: TGTGCCAGCAGTTACTCGACTGGGCGGGGCTCCTACAATGAGCAGTTCTTC. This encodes CASSYSTGRGSYNEQFF.

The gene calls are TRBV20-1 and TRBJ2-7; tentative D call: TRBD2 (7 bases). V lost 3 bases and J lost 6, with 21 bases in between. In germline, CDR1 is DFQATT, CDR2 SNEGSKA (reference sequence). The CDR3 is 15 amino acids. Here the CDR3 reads CSASGHGGLRLEQYF. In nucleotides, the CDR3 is TGCAGTGCTAGCGGTCACGGGGGGCTCAGGCTCGAGCAGTACTTC.

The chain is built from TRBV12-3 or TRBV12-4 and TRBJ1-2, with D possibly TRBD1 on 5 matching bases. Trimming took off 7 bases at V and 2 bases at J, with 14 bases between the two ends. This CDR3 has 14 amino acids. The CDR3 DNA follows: TGTGCCAGCAAGATTGGGGGTTCGAACTATGGCTACACCTTC. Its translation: CASKIGGSNYGYTF.

The CDR3 DNA reads TGTGCCAGCAGTCAGGGGGGGACTGGAGGAGATACGCAGTATTTT. It encodes CASSQGGTGGDTQYF. The chain links TRBV6-6 to TRBJ2-3, with D possibly called TRBD1 or TRBD2 (7 bases each). Germline-derived CDR1 and CDR2 are MNHNY and SVGAGI (reference sequence). Trimming took 5 bases from V and 5 from J, leaving 17 bases between them. This CDR3 has 15 amino acids.

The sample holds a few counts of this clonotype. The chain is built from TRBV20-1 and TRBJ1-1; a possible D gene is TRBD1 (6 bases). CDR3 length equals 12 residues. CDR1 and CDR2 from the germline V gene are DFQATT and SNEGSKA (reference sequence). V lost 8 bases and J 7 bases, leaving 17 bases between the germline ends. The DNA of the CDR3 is TGCAGTACCGGGGGGGCGCCCGTTGAAGCTTTCTTT. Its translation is CSTGGAPVEAFF.

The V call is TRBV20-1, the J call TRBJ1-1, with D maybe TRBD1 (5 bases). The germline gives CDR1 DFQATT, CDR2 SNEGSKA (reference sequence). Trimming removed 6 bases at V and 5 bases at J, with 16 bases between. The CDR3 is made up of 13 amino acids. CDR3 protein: CSADPPWGTEAFF. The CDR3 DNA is TGCAGTGCCGATCCCCCGTGGGGGACTGAAGCTTTCTTT.

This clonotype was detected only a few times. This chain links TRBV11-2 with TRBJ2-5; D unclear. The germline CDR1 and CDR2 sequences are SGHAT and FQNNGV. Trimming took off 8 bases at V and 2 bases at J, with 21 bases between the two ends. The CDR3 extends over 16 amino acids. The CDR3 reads CASGNNFRRLQETQYF. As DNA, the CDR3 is TGTGCCAGCGGCAACAACTTTCGACGGCTACAAGAGACCCAGTACTTC.

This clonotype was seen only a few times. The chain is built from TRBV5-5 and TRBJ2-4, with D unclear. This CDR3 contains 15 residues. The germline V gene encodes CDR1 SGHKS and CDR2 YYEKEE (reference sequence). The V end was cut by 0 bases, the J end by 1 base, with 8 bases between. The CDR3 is CASSLDGWAKNIQYF. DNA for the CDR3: TGTGCCAGCAGCTTGGACGGCTGGGCCAAAAACATTCAGTACTTC.

Written as DNA, the CDR3 is TGTGCCAGCAGCTTAGGGGGCGGGAGAATGACGTTCTTC. It specifies CASSLGGGRMTFF. The genes are TRBV7-6 and TRBJ2-1; TRBD2 agrees at 7 bases. Germline V gives CDR1 SGHVS, CDR2 FNYEAQ. The CDR3 consists of 13 residues. With V trimmed by 1 base and J by 15 bases, 9 bases remained unmatched.

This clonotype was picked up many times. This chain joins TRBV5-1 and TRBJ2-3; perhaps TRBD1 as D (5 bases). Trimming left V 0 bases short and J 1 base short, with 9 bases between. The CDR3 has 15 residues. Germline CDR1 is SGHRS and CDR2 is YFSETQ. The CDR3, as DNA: TGCGCCAGCAGCTTGGTTACAGGACGCACAGATACGCAGTATTTT. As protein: CASSLVTGRTDTQYF.